This T cell receptor beta chain was profiled in a study of read filtering for tumor transcriptome and immune sequencing. Every patient had bone marrow sampled while the disease was active. V dropped 2 bases and J dropped 3 bases, with 6 bases sitting between them. Germline V gene lookup returns CDR1 SGHTA and CDR2 FQGNSA. The CDR3 totals 13 residues. This library used roughly 0.4 ug RNA and molecular barcoded adaptors spanning alpha/delta and beta/gamma chains. TCRdb itself ran the reads through MiXCR, one entry per CDR3 protein. This sample has tens of thousands of distinct CDR3 sequences, with approximately 12% found just once. At least ten counts were recorded for this clonotype.

This sequence was found in a donor aged 40 or older with multiple myeloma. The sample taken for sequencing was a population of CD138-negative cells sorted from bone marrow. The J gene is TRBJ2-3, the V gene TRBV7-2; weak D call: TRBD1 (5 bases). Here the CDR3 reads CASSLQGTDTQYF. The CDR3 DNA reads TGTGCCAGCAGCTTACAGGGAACAGATACGCAGTATTTT. The full variable domain, in which reference TRBV7-2 and TRBJ2-3 provide the parts outside the CDR3, is GAGVSQSPSNKVTEKGKDVELRCDPISGHTALYWYRQSLGQGLEFLIYFQGNSAPDKSGLPSDRFSAERTGGSVSTLTIQRTQQEDSAVYLCASSLQGTDTQYFGPGTRLTVL.